Presented here are 20 T cell receptor beta chains from one specimen sequenced in a study of CD8 T cells in Susac syndrome (dated by TCRdb to between 2018 and 2021). The library was generated by the immunoSEQ multiplex PCR assay. RNA was extracted with the RNeasy kit and roughly 0.45 to 1 ug was reverse transcribed using random hexamers. The raw public data were reprocessed by TCRdb itself: fastp quality trimming at Q25, MiXCR clonotype calling, in-frame beta chains only. Duplicate CDR3 protein sequences are folded into a single record with the most common DNA and genes. The sample table lists 170,000 or so distinct CDR3 sequences, roughly 94% of them with a count of one. The top ten constitute 0.1% to 0.13% of the sample. The sample was CD4+ T cells from PBMCs. These receptors all come from a human donor with Susac syndrome.

The chain has TRBV28 and TRBJ1-6; 7 bases match TRBD1. The junction had 16 bases not matched to a gene; V was cut back by 6 bases and J by 5 bases. The CDR3 loop spans 18 amino acids. Germline V lookup: CDR1 MDHEN, CDR2 SYDVKM. DNA of the CDR3: TGTGCCAGCAGACGTAGGCCCGGGGGCAGGGGGAATAATTCACCCCTCCACTTT. Encoded protein: CASRRRPGGRGNNSPLHF.

In its sample, this clonotype was seen once. The chain carries TRBV6-5 and TRBJ2-7; D call uncertain. Between the trimmed V and J ends, which lost 3 bases and 2 bases, there was a span of 11 bases. Germline V CDR1 and CDR2: MNHEY, SVGAGI. This CDR3 is built from 14 residues. As DNA, the CDR3 is TGTGCCAGCAGTTATCGCCACCGGACCTACGAGCAGTACTTC. Translating it yields CASSYRHRTYEQYF.

The rearrangement uses TRBV6-1 and TRBJ2-3, with a tentative D call TRBD2 (6 bases). Per germline, CDR1 MNHNS and CDR2 SASEGT. The CDR3 runs to 14 residues. Trimming stripped 6 bases from V and 1 base from J, with 11 bases between. DNA of the CDR3: TGTGCCAGCAGAACGGGCGGGGGCACAGATACGCAGTATTTT. This gives the protein CASRTGGGTDTQYF.

The J gene is TRBJ2-1, the V gene TRBV15; D call uncertain. The CDR3 is made up of 14 amino acids. Trimming shortened V by 1 base and J by 5 bases, and 9 bases separated the two germline ends. Germline V gene lookup returns CDR1 LNHNV and CDR2 YYDKDF (reference sequence). DNA for the CDR3: TGTGCCACCAGCAGAGCGAGAAACGACAATGAGCAGTTCTTC. Its translation is CATSRARNDNEQFF.

The chain employs TRBV5-6 and TRBJ2-7; possibly TRBD1 or TRBD2 for D (5 bases each). The CDR3 consists of 14 residues. Trimming removed 5 bases from V and 5 bases from J, with 17 bases in between. Germline loops: CDR1 SGHDT, CDR2 YYEEEE. CDR3 sequence: CASSSGPRVHEQYF. The CDR3 DNA is TGTGCCAGCAGTTCGGGACCCAGGGTTCACGAGCAGTACTTC.

This clonotype was observed a single time. V is TRBV6-1 and J is TRBJ1-2; D not certain. V shed 6 bases and J shed 8 bases, with 19 bases lying between them. CDR1 is MNHNS and CDR2 is SASEGT in the germline V gene. This CDR3 has 14 amino acids. The chain's CDR3 is CASRAPGKADGYTF. Here the CDR3 DNA reads TGTGCCAGCAGGGCCCCCGGGAAGGCTGACGGCTACACCTTC.

The V gene is TRBV20-1, the J gene TRBJ2-1; TRBD1 matches 8 bases. The CDR3 runs to 13 residues. V lost 4 bases, J lost 12 bases, and 11 bases stayed unmatched. Germline CDR1 DFQATT, CDR2 SNEGSKA (reference sequence). The CDR3 region is CSAIDRGGLGQFF. The DNA of the CDR3 is TGCAGTGCTATTGACAGGGGTGGGTTAGGGCAGTTCTTC.

V is TRBV18 and J is TRBJ1-1, with D possibly being TRBD1 (6 bases). Trimming took off 4 bases at V and 8 bases at J, with 17 bases between the two ends. The CDR3 is made up of 14 amino acids. CDR1 and CDR2 from the germline V gene are KGHSH and LQKENI. CDR3 DNA: TGTGCCAGCTCACGGCAGGGGCCGAAAGGAGAAGCTTTCTTT. Translation gives CASSRQGPKGEAFF.

This clonotype was seen a single time. The genes are TRBV7-2 and TRBJ1-1; no definite D call. Trimming cost V 1 base and J 0 bases, with 3 bases left between them. The CDR3 contains 13 residues. Germline CDR1 is SGHTA and CDR2 is FQGNSA. In nucleotides, the CDR3 is TGTGCCAGCAGCTTAGAATTGAACACTGAAGCTTTCTTT. It yields the protein CASSLELNTEAFF.

A single count supports this clonotype. The DNA of the CDR3 is TGTGCCAGCAGTTACCAGAGGAGCTCCTATAATTCACCCCTCCACTTT. Its protein product is CASSYQRSSYNSPLHF. The V and J genes are TRBV6-5 and TRBJ1-6; D remains ambiguous. With 2 bases removed from V and 0 bases from J, the gap between germline ends came to 8 bases. The germline gives CDR1 MNHEY, CDR2 SVGAGI. This CDR3 spans 16 amino acids.

With regard to this clonotype: Relative to the germline gene, one junction end is altered; a read error may explain this. This chain joins TRBV12-3 or TRBV12-4 and TRBJ2-7; 13 bases line up with TRBD2. This CDR3 comprises 13 residues. Here the CDR3 reads CASRAKTSGGPTF. As DNA, the CDR3 is TGTGCCAGCAGGGCCAAGACTAGCGGGGGGCCCACCTTC.

The V gene is TRBV29-1, the J gene TRBJ2-5, with TRBD2 matching over 7 bases. Trimming took 4 bases from V and 5 from J; bases not matched to a gene: 10. The CDR3 runs 14 residues. The germline V gene encodes CDR1 SQVTM and CDR2 ANQGSEA. The CDR3 DNA reads as TGCAGCGTTGCAGGGCGGGAGACGGGGGAGACCCAGTACTTC. Its protein is CSVAGRETGETQYF.

The chain has TRBV20-1 and TRBJ1-2, with D perhaps TRBD1 (5 bases). V lost 0 bases, J lost 8 bases, and 16 bases lay in between. The CDR3 extends over 14 amino acids. The germline CDR1 and CDR2 sequences are DFQATT and SNEGSKA (reference sequence). The CDR3 nucleotides read TGCAGTGCTAGAGATAGGCGGGGCAGTGGCGGCTACACCTTC. Protein sequence: CSARDRRGSGGYTF.

There are a few counts of this clonotype. The V gene is TRBV30, the J gene TRBJ1-3, with D perhaps matching TRBD1 (6 bases). This CDR3 has 14 amino acids. Trimming removed 1 base from V and 0 bases from J, with 7 bases in between. Germline V gene sequence: CDR1 GTSNPN, CDR2 SVGIG (reference sequence). For the CDR3, the DNA is TGTGCCTGGAGTGCGGGACACTCTGGAAACACCATATATTTT. Encoded protein: CAWSAGHSGNTIYF.

V gene TRBV7-2 combines with J gene TRBJ2-3; TRBD2 is a possible D gene (7 bases). The V gene lost 0 bases and the J gene lost 5 bases, with 15 bases spanning the gap. CDR1 SGHTA and CDR2 FQGNSA come from the germline V gene. This CDR3 comprises 16 residues. CDR3 sequence (DNA): TGTGCCAGCAGCTTAGCGCGGTGGGGGGGCCAAGATACGCAGTATTTT. Translated, it gives CASSLARWGGQDTQYF.

The V and J genes are TRBV6-2 or TRBV6-3 and TRBJ1-5; 9 bases fit TRBD1. CDR3 length: 13 residues. Germline V gives CDR1 MNHEY, CDR2 SVGEGT. V lost 10 bases to trimming and J lost 2 bases; unmatched junction nucleotides: 3. The CDR3 bases are TGTGCCATCGGGGACAGGGGCAATCAGCCCCAGCATTTT. Encoded protein: CAIGDRGNQPQHF.

The V call is TRBV20-1, the J call TRBJ2-7; D unclear. V lost 3 bases to trimming and J lost 6 bases, with 15 bases between them. The CDR3 is 13 residues long. CDR1 DFQATT and CDR2 SNEGSKA come from the germline V gene (reference sequence). The CDR3 is CSASWPQDGEQYF. CDR3 sequence (DNA): TGCAGTGCTAGTTGGCCCCAGGATGGCGAGCAGTACTTC.

The rearrangement joins TRBV4-3 to TRBJ2-7; D unresolved. The V gene's germline CDR1 is LGHNA and CDR2 YSLEER. The CDR3 extends over 14 amino acids. V was shortened by 4 bases and J by 3 bases, with 13 bases between the two germline ends. Here the CDR3 reads CASSPTVLYYEQYF. In DNA, the CDR3 is TGCGCCAGCAGCCCGACCGTTCTATACTACGAGCAGTACTTC.

Only one count was recorded for this clonotype. The gene calls are TRBV18 and TRBJ1-5; D uncertain. Germline CDR1 reads KGHSH; CDR2 reads LQKENI. With 3 bases removed from V and 4 bases from J, the gap between germline ends came to 7 bases. The CDR3 covers 13 residues. CDR3 residues: CASSPLINQPQHF. In nucleotides, the CDR3 is TGTGCCAGCTCACCGCTAATAAATCAGCCCCAGCATTTT. Full variable domain (remainder filled in from reference TRBV18 and TRBJ1-5): NAGVMQNPRHLVRRRGQEARLRCSPMKGHSHVYWYRQLPEEGLKFMVYLQKENIIDESGMPKERFSAEFPKEGPSILRIQQVVRGDSAAYFCASSPLINQPQHFGDGTRLSIL.

The V gene is TRBV3-1, the J gene TRBJ1-6; D possibly corresponds to TRBD1 (6 bases). The CDR3 extends over 17 amino acids. Germline CDR1 LGHDT, CDR2 YNNKEL (reference sequence). V was pared by 4 bases and J by 7 bases, with 20 bases between. The CDR3 bases are TGTGCCAGCAGCCGACGGGGGGGGGCCCAGATGAATTCACCCCTCCACTTT. Translated, it gives CASSRRGGAQMNSPLHF.